The present T cell receptor beta chain was sequenced within a study of CD8+ T cells in alopecia areata (dated by TCRdb to the late 2010s). Background on the whole study: The treated patients took part in an open-label pilot trial in which moderate-to-severe alopecia areata was treated with oral tofacitinib at 5 to 10 mg twice daily. Patients stayed on tofacitinib for 6 to 18 months and then had 6 months of follow-up off drug so that delayed response and recurrence could be assessed. TCRbeta CDR3 regions were amplified by immunoSEQ multiplex PCR with 35 Vbeta forward and 13 Jbeta reverse primers. On the human side, TCRbeta sequencing was run on scalp tissue and on sorted CD4+ and CD8+ peripheral blood T cells from healthy controls and from alopecia areata patients with either patchy or totalis/universalis disease. Biopsies were taken from tofacitinib-treated patients at baseline and again at 4 and 24 weeks into treatment, and several of those patients also had a later scalp biopsy. Clonality in the scalp was compared among normal scalp (n=4), patchy alopecia areata scalp (n=8), and alopecia totalis/universalis scalp (n=8). RNA was obtained with the PAXgene miRNA kit for fixed scalp, the miRNeasy kit for PBMCs, and the RNeasy kit for mouse skin. High-throughput TCRbeta sequencing was used to examine T cell clonal expansion in alopecia areata in both the C3H/HeJ mouse model and human patients.

The CDR3 spans 14 residues, from the cysteine through the phenylalanine. Only the CDR3 DNA is retained, 42 bases long and in frame from the first base. The germline V gene (reference sequence) sets CDR1 to LNHDA and CDR2 to SQIVND. The V end loses 4 bases and the J end loses 3 bases, and a stretch of 12 bases separates them. Library prep was done by the immunoSEQ multiplex PCR assay. RNA was extracted from all samples and reverse transcribed into cDNA as template for TCR sequencing. First-strand cDNA was synthesized using SuperScript III with a 2:1 mix of oligo-dT and random hexamers. A synthetic immune receptor repertoire was used to gauge amplification bias, and whatever bias remained was removed computationally. The paper's data handling went like this. Raw reads were preprocessed to remove errors, and CDR3 was defined by IMGT conventions from the conserved cysteine to phenylalanine. Clonality was computed as 1 minus the Shannon entropy, with the entropy normalized by log2 of the number of productive unique TCRs. CD4 or CD8 identity of scalp clones was inferred by cross-referencing scalp TCRbeta sequences with sorted blood CD4 and CD8 repertoires. What TCRdb holds here is the immuneACCESS table cut down to in-frame rearrangements. Part of the clones is not present; checked against another copy, under half of the missing clones reflect an unresolved V gene, and the others are unexplained. From that table come the V and J calls and clone size; the DNA was used to work out D and trimming. This sample lists some 170,000 clones; 59% were detected once. Jointly, the top ten make up around 15% of the sample.

Here is what the overall study found, with its caveats: TCR sequences shared between patients were less clear than in mice, possibly partly because of HLA diversity in the patient population. Scalp TCR repertoire analysis is complicated because resident alphabeta T cells in normal human skin are also sequenced, whereas mouse skin is dominated by gammadelta T cells. Compared with normal scalp, lesional scalp, particularly in alopecia totalis/universalis, had higher clonality and more expanded CD8+ clones, which suggests antigenic drive.

Only a few counts were recorded for this clone. Its binding antigen is unknown. Within one base of it there is no much larger clone, and no base qualities were kept. In the paper's terms, the time point label means: baseline before oral tofacitinib. From alopecia areata patients, peripheral blood was collected along with lesional scalp punch biopsies. PBMCs were isolated by density centrifugation and stained for CD3, CD4 and CD8, after which CD4+ and CD8+ T cells were sorted on a FACSAria. The TCR was taken from a human donor with alopecia areata. The chain is made from TRBV19 and TRBJ1-2, with no confidently assigned D gene. The sample here was CD4+ T cells sorted from blood, taken at week 0. CDR3 protein: CASSTPEAYYGYTF. The bases are TGTGCCAGTAGTACCCCCGAGGCTTACTATGGCTACACCTTC. With the rest looked up from the reference TRBV19 and TRBJ1-2 genes rather than sequenced, the full variable domain is DGGITQSPKYLFRKEGQNVTLSCEQNLNHDAMYWYRQDPGQGLRLIYYSQIVNDFQKGDIAEGYSVSREKKESFPLTVTSAQKNPTAFYLCASSTPEAYYGYTFGSGTRLTVV.